Below, 26 T cell receptor beta chains from the same sample are listed, as sequenced in a study of cytomegalovirus exposure and HLA in healthy donors. The study ran its PCR with 60 Vbeta and 13 Jbeta primers. Clones were read by immunoSEQ multiplex PCR, and TCRdb kept only the in-frame ones, dropping some. There are about 160,000 clones in the sample; 76% occur only once, and 0.65% to 0.85% lies in the top ten. Input material: PBMCs. The receptor source for this set is a female donor in good health and CMV-seronegative.

The chain couples TRBV27 to TRBJ2-3, with 8 nucleotides matching TRBD2. V gave up 3 bases and J gave up 2 bases; unmatched junction bases: 10. The CDR3 totals 17 residues. Per the germline V gene, CDR1 is MNHEY and CDR2 is SMNVEV (reference sequence). Written as DNA, the CDR3 is TGTGCCAGCAGTTTGAGGAGCGGGGGCGGCCACACAGATACGCAGTATTTT. Protein product: CASSLRSGGGHTDTQYF.

The gene calls are TRBV30 and TRBJ2-2; 8 bases are shared with TRBD2. The CDR3 runs 15 residues. Germline loops: CDR1 GTSNPN, CDR2 SVGIG (reference sequence). J was trimmed by 2 bases and V by 4 bases; bases with no gene match: 6. CDR3 DNA: TGTGCCTGGATGGCGGGGGGCTCCAACACCGGGGAGCTGTTTTTT. Residues: CAWMAGGSNTGELFF.

The chain couples TRBV7-2 to TRBJ2-3, with TRBD2 identical over 9 bases. The V gene's germline CDR1 is SGHTA and CDR2 FQGNSA. The CDR3 contains 16 residues. Unmatched junction bases numbered 7, after V lost 6 bases and J lost 0 bases. CDR3 DNA sequence: TGTGCCAGCAGTTTTGGCGGGAGGGCTAGCACAGATACGCAGTATTTT. Translating gives CASSFGGRASTDTQYF.

V and J are TRBV27 and TRBJ1-1; D is unclear. Germline CDR1 reads MNHEY; CDR2 reads SMNVEV (reference sequence). The V gene lost 7 bases and the J gene lost 1 base, with 16 bases spanning the gap. This CDR3 has 15 residues. The CDR3 protein is CASKGGRGKNTEAFF. The DNA for the CDR3 is TGTGCCAGCAAGGGTGGACGGGGAAAGAACACTGAAGCTTTCTTT.

The CDR3 nucleotides read TGCGCCAGCAGCCAAGATACGGGGATGAGCCACTATGGCTACACCTTC. Translation gives CASSQDTGMSHYGYTF. This rearrangement joins TRBV4-3 to TRBJ1-2; D is unresolved. This CDR3 comprises 16 residues. CDR1 is LGHNA and CDR2 is YSLEER in the germline V gene. V lost 0 bases to trimming and J lost 3 bases, with 14 bases between them.

The chain is built from TRBV5-1 and TRBJ2-5; 7 nucleotides align to TRBD1. This CDR3 has 15 residues. In germline, CDR1 is SGHRS, CDR2 YFSETQ. Losses at the gene ends were 5 bases for V and 2 bases for J; bases not matched to a gene: 9. The CDR3 is CASSLTGTVQETQYF. Here the CDR3 DNA reads TGCGCCAGCAGTCTGACCGGGACAGTACAAGAGACCCAGTACTTC.

V and J are TRBV28 and TRBJ1-2, with D maybe TRBD1 (5 bases). Germline CDR1 and CDR2: MDHEN and SYDVKM. Trimming removed 4 bases at V and 2 bases at J, with 11 bases between. This CDR3 is built from 14 residues. The DNA for the CDR3 is TGTGCCAGCAGTTGGATACAGGTGAACTATGGCTACACCTTC. Protein: CASSWIQVNYGYTF.

This chain joins TRBV19 and TRBJ2-1; D perhaps matches TRBD1 (5 bases). Deletions cut 5 bases from V and 6 bases from J, with 11 bases between. This CDR3 has 13 amino acids. CDR1 is LNHDA, CDR2 SQIVND, per germline (reference sequence). The CDR3, as DNA: TGTGCCAGTAGTCGGACAAGACGCAATGAGCAGTTCTTC. Protein sequence: CASSRTRRNEQFF.

The chain joins TRBV7-2 to TRBJ1-2, with D tentatively TRBD1 (6 bases). CDR1 is SGHTA, CDR2 FQGNSA, per germline. The CDR3 is made up of 13 amino acids. V was clipped by 6 bases and J by 7 bases, with 15 bases between them. The CDR3 reads CASSPGGVGGYTF. CDR3 DNA sequence: TGTGCCAGCAGTCCTGGGGGCGTGGGTGGCTACACCTTC.

This chain links TRBV30 with TRBJ2-5; TRBD2 might be the D (6 bases). V dropped 0 bases and J dropped 11 bases, with 10 bases sitting between them. CDR1 and CDR2 from the germline V gene are GTSNPN and SVGIG (reference sequence). This CDR3 is built from 11 residues. In DNA, the CDR3 is TGTGCCTGGAGTGTTAGACTAGAGCAGTACTTC. It specifies CAWSVRLEQYF.

The chain uses TRBV6-5 and TRBJ1-1, with 7 bases fitting TRBD1. CDR1 is MNHEY and CDR2 is SVGAGI in the germline V gene. There are 15 residues in the CDR3. The trim removed 2 bases at V and 4 bases at J, leaving 7 bases unmatched. In DNA, the CDR3 is TGTGCCAGCAGTTACCGCGGACAGGCGGGCACTGAAGCTTTCTTT. It specifies CASSYRGQAGTEAFF.

The rearrangement uses TRBV7-8 and TRBJ1-2; 8 bases align to TRBD1. Trimming took 7 bases from V and 2 from J; bases not matched to a gene: 6. The CDR3 runs to 14 residues. Germline values: CDR1 SGHVS, CDR2 FQNEAQ. CDR3 protein: CASTDRQGNYGYTF. In nucleotides, the CDR3 is TGTGCCAGCACCGACCGACAGGGGAACTATGGCTACACCTTC.

The chain recombines TRBV25-1 with TRBJ2-4, with D tentatively TRBD2 (7 bases). The germline CDR1 and CDR2 sequences are MGHDK and SYGVNS. V was shortened by 4 bases and J by 1 base, with 17 bases between the two germline ends. CDR3 length: 17 amino acids. The CDR3 region is CASSAGGTLKAKNIQYF. The DNA for the CDR3 is TGTGCCAGCAGTGCCGGGGGGACACTGAAGGCCAAAAACATTCAGTACTTC.

The sample holds a few counts of this clone. The V call is TRBV19, the J call TRBJ1-4; D uncertain. This CDR3 has 14 amino acids. Germline V lookup: CDR1 LNHDA, CDR2 SQIVND (reference sequence). Trimming took off 5 bases at V and 0 bases at J, with 7 bases between the two ends. CDR3 residues: CASSRVATNEKLFF. CDR3 DNA: TGTGCCAGTAGTCGAGTTGCAACTAATGAAAAACTGTTTTTT.

The rearrangement links TRBV7-6 to TRBJ2-2, with TRBD2 matching 9 bases. This CDR3 region has 15 residues. The J segment lost 5 bases and the V segment lost 7 bases, leaving 8 bases of the junction unmatched. Germline V gives CDR1 SGHVS, CDR2 FNYEAQ. The CDR3 DNA sequence: TGTGCCAGCACGGGCGGGGGGGCCATTACCGGGGAGCTGTTTTTT. Translation: CASTGGGAITGELFF.

V is TRBV7-3 and J is TRBJ1-3; 9 bases map to TRBD1. Germline-derived CDR1 and CDR2 are SGHTA and FQGTGA. The trim removed 5 bases at V and 0 bases at J, leaving 5 bases unmatched. The CDR3 is made up of 16 amino acids. This CDR3 is CASSRTGASSGNTIYF. The CDR3 DNA is TGTGCCAGCAGCAGGACAGGGGCGAGCTCTGGAAACACCATATATTTT.

This clone was found a few times. V is TRBV4-3 and J is TRBJ2-2; 7 bases agree with TRBD1. The CDR3 runs to 15 residues. CDR1 and CDR2 from the germline V gene are LGHNA and YSLEER. V dropped 1 base and J dropped 10; count of bases not matched to a gene: 9. In DNA form, the CDR3 reads TGCGCCAGCAGCCAAGTAGTACAGGGGTCGAAGGAGCTGTTTTTT. Its translation: CASSQVVQGSKELFF.

The V gene is TRBV11-2, the J gene TRBJ2-1; 9 nucleotides line up with TRBD1. The V gene's germline CDR1 is SGHAT and CDR2 FQNNGV. The CDR3 totals 15 residues. V lost 5 bases, J lost 8 bases, and 10 bases stayed unmatched. The CDR3 DNA is TGTGCCAGCAGCCCTCAGACAGGGGGTATCTATGAGCAGTTCTTC. Translated: CASSPQTGGIYEQFF.

This chain links TRBV6-6 with TRBJ2-7, with D possibly being TRBD1 (6 bases). CDR1 is MNHNY, CDR2 SVGAGI, per germline (reference sequence). CDR3 size: 13 residues. Trimming took 2 bases from V and 7 from J, leaving 12 bases between them. This CDR3 reads CASSYGGPGEQYF. The CDR3 region has the DNA TGTGCCAGCAGTTACGGGGGCCCGGGGGAGCAGTACTTC.

The chain combines TRBV5-1 with TRBJ2-4, with D uncertain. The germline V and J ends were trimmed by 0 bases and 0 bases, with 16 bases remaining between them. CDR3 size: 18 residues. Germline CDR1 is SGHRS and CDR2 is YFSETQ. Here the CDR3 reads CASSLGGRSLLAKNIQYF. CDR3 sequence (DNA): TGCGCCAGCAGCTTGGGAGGTCGTAGTCTACTAGCCAAAAACATTCAGTACTTC.

This clone was counted only a few times. This sequence joins TRBV4-1 and TRBJ2-6; maybe TRBD1 (6 bases). The CDR3 totals 19 residues. The germline V gene encodes CDR1 MGHRA and CDR2 YSYEKL. The V and J ends lost 0 bases and 4 bases respectively, with 19 bases between them. The CDR3 sequence: CASSQDLPLDRIGANVLTF. The CDR3 region has the DNA TGCGCCAGCAGCCAAGATCTCCCGTTGGACAGAATCGGGGCCAACGTCCTGACTTTC.

The rearrangement uses TRBV2 and TRBJ2-7, with D possibly being TRBD1 (5 bases). The CDR3 runs to 13 residues. Germline lookup yields CDR1 SNHLY and CDR2 FYNNEI. The V end was cut by 8 bases, the J end by 1 base, with 12 bases between. The CDR3 sequence is CASEDSPSYEQYF. The DNA for the CDR3 is TGTGCCAGCGAAGACAGTCCTTCCTACGAGCAGTACTTC. Together with reference TRBV2 and TRBJ2-7, the CDR3 gives the full variable domain: EPEVTQTPSHQVTQMGQEVILRCVPISNHLYFYWYRQILGQKVEFLVSFYNNEISEKSEIFDDQFSVERPDGSNFTLKIRSTKLEDSAMYFCASEDSPSYEQYFGPGTRLTVT.

This rearrangement joins TRBV7-2 to TRBJ1-2; D is possibly TRBD1 (5 bases). The CDR3 has 14 amino acids. Germline V gene sequence: CDR1 SGHTA, CDR2 FQGNSA. Deletions cut 1 base from V and 4 bases from J, with 10 bases between. CDR3 bases: TGTGCCAGCAGCTTAGTACCGGGGGGCTATGGCTACACCTTC. This gives the protein CASSLVPGGYGYTF.

This rearrangement joins TRBV23-1 to TRBJ2-7; weak D call: TRBD2 (5 bases). TRBV23-1 carries the ORF label, with uncertain function. Trimming stripped 0 bases from V and 0 bases from J, with 12 bases between. CDR3 length: 16 residues. The CDR3 DNA is TGCGCCAGCAGTCAATCGGAGGCAGCCCGCTCCTACGAGCAGTACTTC. Translated, it gives CASSQSEAARSYEQYF.

The table lists this clone with a few counts. The chain couples TRBV4-3 to TRBJ2-5; 7 bases match TRBD2. The CDR3 is 14 amino acids. The trim removed 2 bases at V and 5 bases at J, leaving 5 bases unmatched. Germline V gene sequence: CDR1 LGHNA, CDR2 YSLEER. CDR3 sequence (DNA): TGCGCCAGCAGCCAAAGGGGAGGGTTGGAGACCCAGTACTTC. It is translated as CASSQRGGLETQYF.

This clone came up a few times. The V call is TRBV27, the J call TRBJ1-6; TRBD1 might be the D (5 bases). CDR1 is MNHEY and CDR2 is SMNVEV in the germline V gene (reference sequence). The CDR3 runs to 15 residues. The germline V and J ends were trimmed by 3 bases and 5 bases, with 11 bases remaining between them. DNA for the CDR3: TGTGCCAGCAGTTTCGGGGGGAAAAATAATTCACCCCTCCACTTT. Protein sequence: CASSFGGKNNSPLHF.